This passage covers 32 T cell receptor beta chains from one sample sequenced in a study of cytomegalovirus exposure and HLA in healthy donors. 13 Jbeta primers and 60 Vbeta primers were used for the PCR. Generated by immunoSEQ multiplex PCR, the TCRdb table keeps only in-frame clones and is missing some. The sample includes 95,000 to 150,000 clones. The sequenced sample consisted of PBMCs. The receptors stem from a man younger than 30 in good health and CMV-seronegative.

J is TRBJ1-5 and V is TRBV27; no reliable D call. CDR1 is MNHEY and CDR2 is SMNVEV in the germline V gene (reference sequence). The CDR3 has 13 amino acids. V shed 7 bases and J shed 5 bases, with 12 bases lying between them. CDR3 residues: CASTSWQYQPQHF. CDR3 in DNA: TGTGCCAGCACCTCCTGGCAGTATCAGCCCCAGCATTTT.

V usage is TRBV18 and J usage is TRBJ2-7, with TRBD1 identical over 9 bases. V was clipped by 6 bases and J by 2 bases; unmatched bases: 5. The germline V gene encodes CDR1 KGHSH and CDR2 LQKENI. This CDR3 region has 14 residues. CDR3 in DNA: TGTGCCAGCTCTGGGGGGACAGGGCCCTACGAGCAGTACTTC. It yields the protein CASSGGTGPYEQYF. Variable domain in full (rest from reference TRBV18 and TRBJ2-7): NAGVMQNPRHLVRRRGQEARLRCSPMKGHSHVYWYRQLPEEGLKFMVYLQKENIIDESGMPKERFSAEFPKEGPSILRIQQVVRGDSAAYFCASSGGTGPYEQYFGPGTRLTVT.

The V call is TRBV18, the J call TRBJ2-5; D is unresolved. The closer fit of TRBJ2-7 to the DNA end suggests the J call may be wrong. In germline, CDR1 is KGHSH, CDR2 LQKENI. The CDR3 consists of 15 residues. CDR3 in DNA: TGTGCCAGCTCACCACCAACAGCCGACACCTACGAGCAGTACTTC. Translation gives CASSPPTADTYEQYF.

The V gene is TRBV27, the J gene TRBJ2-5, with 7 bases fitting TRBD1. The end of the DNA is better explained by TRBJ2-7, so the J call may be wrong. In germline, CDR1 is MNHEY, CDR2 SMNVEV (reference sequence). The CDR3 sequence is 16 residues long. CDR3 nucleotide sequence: TGTGCCAGCAGTTCCTGGTCCGGGACAGAATCCTACGAGCAGTACTTC. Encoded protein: CASSSWSGTESYEQYF.

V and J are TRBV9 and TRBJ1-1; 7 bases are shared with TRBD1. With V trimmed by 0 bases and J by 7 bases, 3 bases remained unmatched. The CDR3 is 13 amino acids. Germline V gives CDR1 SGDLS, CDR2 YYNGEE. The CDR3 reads CASSVGDSNEAFF. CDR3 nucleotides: TGTGCCAGCAGCGTAGGGGACAGCAATGAAGCTTTCTTT.

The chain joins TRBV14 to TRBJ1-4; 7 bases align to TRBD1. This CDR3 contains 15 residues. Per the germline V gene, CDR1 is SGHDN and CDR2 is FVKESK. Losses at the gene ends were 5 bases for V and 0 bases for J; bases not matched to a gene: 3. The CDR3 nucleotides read TGTGCCAGCAGCACTGGACAGGCAACTAATGAAAAACTGTTTTTT. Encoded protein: CASSTGQATNEKLFF.

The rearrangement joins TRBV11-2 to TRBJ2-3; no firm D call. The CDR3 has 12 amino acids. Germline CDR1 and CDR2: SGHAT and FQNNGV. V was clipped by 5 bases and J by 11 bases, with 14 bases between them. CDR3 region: CASSPSTEKQYF. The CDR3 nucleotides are TGTGCCAGCAGCCCATCCACGGAGAAGCAGTATTTT.

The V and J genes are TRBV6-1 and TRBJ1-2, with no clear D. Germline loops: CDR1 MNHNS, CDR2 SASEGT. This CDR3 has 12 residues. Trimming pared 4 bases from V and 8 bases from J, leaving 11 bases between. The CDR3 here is CASSVLLRGYTF. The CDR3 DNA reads TGTGCCAGCAGTGTCTTGCTTAGAGGCTACACCTTC.

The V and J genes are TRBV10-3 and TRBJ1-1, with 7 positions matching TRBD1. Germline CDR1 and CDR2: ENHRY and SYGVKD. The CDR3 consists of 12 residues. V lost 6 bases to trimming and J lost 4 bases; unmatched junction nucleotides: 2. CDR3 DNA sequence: TGTGCCATCAGGGCAGGGGGCACTGAAGCTTTCTTT. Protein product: CAIRAGGTEAFF.

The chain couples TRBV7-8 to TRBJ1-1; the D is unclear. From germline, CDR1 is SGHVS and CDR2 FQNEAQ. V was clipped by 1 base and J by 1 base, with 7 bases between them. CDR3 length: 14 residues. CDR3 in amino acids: CASSLGAANTEAFF. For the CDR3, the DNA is TGTGCCAGCAGCTTAGGGGCCGCGAACACTGAAGCTTTCTTT.

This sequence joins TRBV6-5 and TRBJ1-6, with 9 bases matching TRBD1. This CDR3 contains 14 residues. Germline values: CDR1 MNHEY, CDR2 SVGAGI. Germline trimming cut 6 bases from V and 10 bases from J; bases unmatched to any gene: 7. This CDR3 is CASRAGTGRSPLHF. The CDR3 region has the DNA TGTGCCAGCAGGGCCGGGACAGGGCGGTCACCCCTCCACTTT.

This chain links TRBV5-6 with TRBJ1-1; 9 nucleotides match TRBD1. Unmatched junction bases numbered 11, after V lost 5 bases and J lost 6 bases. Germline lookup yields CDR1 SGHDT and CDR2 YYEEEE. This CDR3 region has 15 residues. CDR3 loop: CASRVQGAALAEAFF. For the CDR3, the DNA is TGTGCCAGCAGAGTACAGGGGGCGGCATTGGCTGAAGCTTTCTTT. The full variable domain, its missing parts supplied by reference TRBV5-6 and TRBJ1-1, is DAGVTQSPTHLIKTRGQQVTLRCSPKSGHDTVSWYQQALGQGPQFIFQYYEEEERQRGNFPDRFSGHQFPNYSSELNVNALLLGDSALYLCASRVQGAALAEAFFGQGTRLTVV.

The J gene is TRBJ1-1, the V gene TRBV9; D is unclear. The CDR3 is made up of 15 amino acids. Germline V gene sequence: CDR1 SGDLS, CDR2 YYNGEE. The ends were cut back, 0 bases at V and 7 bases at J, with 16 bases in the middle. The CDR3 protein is CASSVDFAAAGEAFF. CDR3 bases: TGTGCCAGCAGCGTAGACTTCGCCGCTGCCGGTGAAGCTTTCTTT.

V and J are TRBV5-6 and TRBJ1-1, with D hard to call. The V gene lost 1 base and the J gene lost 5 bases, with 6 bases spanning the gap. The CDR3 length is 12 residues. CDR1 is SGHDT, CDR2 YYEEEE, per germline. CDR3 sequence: CASSLIRTEAFF. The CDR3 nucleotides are TGTGCCAGCAGCTTGATCCGGACTGAAGCTTTCTTT.

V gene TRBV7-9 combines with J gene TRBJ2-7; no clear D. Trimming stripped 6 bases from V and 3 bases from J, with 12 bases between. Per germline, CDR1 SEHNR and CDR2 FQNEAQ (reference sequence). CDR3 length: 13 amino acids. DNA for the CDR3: TGTGCCAGCAGTGCGGTCGGTTACTACGAGCAGTACTTC. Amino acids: CASSAVGYYEQYF.

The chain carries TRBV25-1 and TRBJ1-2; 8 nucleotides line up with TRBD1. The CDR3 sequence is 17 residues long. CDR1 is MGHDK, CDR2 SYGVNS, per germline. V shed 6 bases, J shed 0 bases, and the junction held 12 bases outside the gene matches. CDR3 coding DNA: TGTGCCAGCAGATCCGGAGGGACAGGCCTTACTAACTATGGCTACACCTTC. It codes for CASRSGGTGLTNYGYTF.

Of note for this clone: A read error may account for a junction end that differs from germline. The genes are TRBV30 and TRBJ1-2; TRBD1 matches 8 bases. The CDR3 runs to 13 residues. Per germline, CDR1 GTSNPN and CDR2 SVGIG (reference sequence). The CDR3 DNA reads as TGTGCCTGGAGCCTGGTGGACAGGGCAAAGATGGCCTTC. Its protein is CAWSLVDRAKMAF.

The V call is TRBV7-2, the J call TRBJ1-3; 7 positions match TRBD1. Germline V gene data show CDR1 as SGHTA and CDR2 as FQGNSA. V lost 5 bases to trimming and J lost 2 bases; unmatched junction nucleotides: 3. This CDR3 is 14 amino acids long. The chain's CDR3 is CASSADRAGNTIYF. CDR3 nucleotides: TGTGCCAGCAGCGCCGACAGGGCTGGAAACACCATATATTTT.

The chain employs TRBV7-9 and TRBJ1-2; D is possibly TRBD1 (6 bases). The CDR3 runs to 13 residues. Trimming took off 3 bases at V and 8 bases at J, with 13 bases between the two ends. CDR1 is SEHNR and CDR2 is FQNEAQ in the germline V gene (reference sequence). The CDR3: CASSFLQGRGYTF. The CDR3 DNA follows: TGTGCCAGCAGCTTCCTACAGGGTCGGGGCTACACCTTC.

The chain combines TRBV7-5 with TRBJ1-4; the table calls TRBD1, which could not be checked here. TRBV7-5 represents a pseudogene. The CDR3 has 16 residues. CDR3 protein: CARRLDRRFSGEKLFF. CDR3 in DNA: TGTGCCAGAAGGCTAGACAGGCGATTTTCCGGTGAAAAACTGTTTTTT.

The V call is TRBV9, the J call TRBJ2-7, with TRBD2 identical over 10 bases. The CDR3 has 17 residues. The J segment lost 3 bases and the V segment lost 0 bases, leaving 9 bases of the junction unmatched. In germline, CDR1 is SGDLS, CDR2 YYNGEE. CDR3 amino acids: CASSVGIAGGDFYEQYF. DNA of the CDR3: TGTGCCAGCAGCGTAGGGATAGCGGGGGGCGATTTCTACGAGCAGTACTTC.

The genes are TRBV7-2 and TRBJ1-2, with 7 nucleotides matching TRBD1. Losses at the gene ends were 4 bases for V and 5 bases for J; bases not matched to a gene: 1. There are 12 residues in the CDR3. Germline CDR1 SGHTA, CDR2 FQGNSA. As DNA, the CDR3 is TGTGCCAGCAGCTGGGACAGTTATGGCTACACCTTC. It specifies CASSWDSYGYTF.

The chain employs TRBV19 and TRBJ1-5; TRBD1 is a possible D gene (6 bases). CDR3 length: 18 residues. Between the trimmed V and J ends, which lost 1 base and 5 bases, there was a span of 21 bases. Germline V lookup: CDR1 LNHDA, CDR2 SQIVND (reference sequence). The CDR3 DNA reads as TGTGCCAGTAGTATAGCGGGGGGGCGACCTACCCGGGATCAGCCCCAGCATTTT. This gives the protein CASSIAGGRPTRDQPQHF. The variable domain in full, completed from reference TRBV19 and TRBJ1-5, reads DGGITQSPKYLFRKEGQNVTLSCEQNLNHDAMYWYRQDPGQGLRLIYYSQIVNDFQKGDIAEGYSVSREKKESFPLTVTSAQKNPTAFYLCASSIAGGRPTRDQPQHFGDGTRLSIL.

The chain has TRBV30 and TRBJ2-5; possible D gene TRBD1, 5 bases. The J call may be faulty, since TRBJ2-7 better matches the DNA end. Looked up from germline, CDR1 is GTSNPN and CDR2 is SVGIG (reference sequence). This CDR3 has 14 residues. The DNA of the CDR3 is TGTGCCTGGAGTAGGGCAGGGATAACCTACGAGCAGTACTTC. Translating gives CAWSRAGITYEQYF.

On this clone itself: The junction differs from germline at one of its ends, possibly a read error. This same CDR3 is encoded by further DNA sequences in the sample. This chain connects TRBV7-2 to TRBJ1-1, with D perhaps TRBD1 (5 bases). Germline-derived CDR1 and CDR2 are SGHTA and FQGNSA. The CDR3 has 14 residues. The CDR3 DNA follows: TGCGCCAGCAGGCGTCGGACACAGAACACTGAAGCTTTCTTT. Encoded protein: CASRRRTQNTEAFF.

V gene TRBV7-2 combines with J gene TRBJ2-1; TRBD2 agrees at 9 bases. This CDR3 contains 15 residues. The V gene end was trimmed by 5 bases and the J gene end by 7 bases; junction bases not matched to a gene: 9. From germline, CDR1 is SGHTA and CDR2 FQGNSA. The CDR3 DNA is TGTGCCAGCAGCCTTTGGGCGGGAGGGCAGAATGAGCAGTTCTTC. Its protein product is CASSLWAGGQNEQFF. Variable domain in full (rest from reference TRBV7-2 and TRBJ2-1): GAGVSQSPSNKVTEKGKDVELRCDPISGHTALYWYRQSLGQGLEFLIYFQGNSAPDKSGLPSDRFSAERTGGSVSTLTIQRTQQEDSAVYLCASSLWAGGQNEQFFGPGTRLTVL.

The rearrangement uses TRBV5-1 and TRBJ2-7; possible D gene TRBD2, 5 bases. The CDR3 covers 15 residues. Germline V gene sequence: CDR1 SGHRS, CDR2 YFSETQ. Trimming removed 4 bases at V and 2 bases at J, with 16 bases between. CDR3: CASSPSSASTYEQYF. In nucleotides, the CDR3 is TGCGCCAGCAGCCCCTCCTCTGCTAGCACCTACGAGCAGTACTTC.

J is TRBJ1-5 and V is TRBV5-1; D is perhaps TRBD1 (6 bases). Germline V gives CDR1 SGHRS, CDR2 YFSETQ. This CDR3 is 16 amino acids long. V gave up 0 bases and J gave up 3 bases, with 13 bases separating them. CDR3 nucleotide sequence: TGCGCCAGCAGCTTGGCCGGCGGACAGTCCAATCAGCCCCAGCATTTT. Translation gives CASSLAGGQSNQPQHF.

The CDR3 region is CASSGLHTYYEQYF. Written as DNA, the CDR3 is TGTGCCAGCAGTGGACTACACACCTACTACGAGCAGTACTTC. This chain joins TRBV6-1 and TRBJ2-5; D perhaps matches TRBD2 (5 bases). The end of the DNA aligns better with TRBJ2-7, so the J call may be wrong. CDR3 length: 14 residues. Germline CDR1 is MNHNS and CDR2 is SASEGT.

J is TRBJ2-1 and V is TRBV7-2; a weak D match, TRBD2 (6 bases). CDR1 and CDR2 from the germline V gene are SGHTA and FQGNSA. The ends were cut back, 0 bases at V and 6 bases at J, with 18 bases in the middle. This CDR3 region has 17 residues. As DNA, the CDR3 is TGTGCCAGCAGCTTAGCCGCACTAGCCTCCTCTCTCAATGAGCAGTTCTTC. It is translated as CASSLAALASSLNEQFF.

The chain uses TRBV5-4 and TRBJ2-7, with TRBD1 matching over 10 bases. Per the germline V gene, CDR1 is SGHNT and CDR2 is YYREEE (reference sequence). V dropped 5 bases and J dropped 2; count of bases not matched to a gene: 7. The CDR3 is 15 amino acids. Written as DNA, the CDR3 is TGTGCCAGCAGTTATAGACAGGGGGCCACCTACGAGCAGTACTTC. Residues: CASSYRQGATYEQYF.

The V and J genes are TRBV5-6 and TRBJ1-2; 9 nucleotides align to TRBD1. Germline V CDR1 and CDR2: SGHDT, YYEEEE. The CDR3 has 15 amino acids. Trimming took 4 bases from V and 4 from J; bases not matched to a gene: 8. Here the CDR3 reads CASSPWDRASYGYTF. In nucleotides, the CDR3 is TGTGCCAGCAGCCCATGGGACAGGGCGAGCTATGGCTACACCTTC. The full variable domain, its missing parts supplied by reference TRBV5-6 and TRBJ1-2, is DAGVTQSPTHLIKTRGQQVTLRCSPKSGHDTVSWYQQALGQGPQFIFQYYEEEERQRGNFPDRFSGHQFPNYSSELNVNALLLGDSALYLCASSPWDRASYGYTFGSGTRLTVV.